Below, one T cell receptor (beta chain) is given with its context. Antigen unknown. The CDR3 has 15 residues. Germline trimming cut 5 bases from V and 4 bases from J; bases unmatched to any gene: 13. Germline CDR1 reads DFQATT; CDR2 reads SNEGSKA (reference sequence). These data come from a study of spatial heterogeneity in lung cancer. About the research overall: Sequence detection consistently recorded a greater number of beta-chain than alpha-chain sequences. Regarding the study as a whole: Mutation tallies in tumors tracked expanded intratumoral alpha and beta TCR counts.

A unique molecular identifier was carried by every single TCR cDNA molecule. TCRdb processed the 5' RACE reads anew with MiXCR; each CDR3 protein has one entry. The table records around 100,000 distinct CDR3 sequences, about 4.6% of them present only once. Stated time point: sample taken at primary tumor resection. The cohort: over 65 early-stage, untreated non-small cell lung cancer patients. Unsorted samples of tumor, nontumor lung or frozen PBMC had their whole RNA sequenced. Sequencing was performed on lung tumor tissue, taken at surgery. The receptor's source is a male donor with early-stage non-small cell lung cancer. This chain joins TRBV20-1 and TRBJ2-7; 8 bases are shared with TRBD2. The CDR3 region has the DNA TGCAGTGCTCCCCGTGGTGGCGGGAGGCCATACGAGCAGTACTTC. The encoded protein is CSAPRGGGRPYEQYF.